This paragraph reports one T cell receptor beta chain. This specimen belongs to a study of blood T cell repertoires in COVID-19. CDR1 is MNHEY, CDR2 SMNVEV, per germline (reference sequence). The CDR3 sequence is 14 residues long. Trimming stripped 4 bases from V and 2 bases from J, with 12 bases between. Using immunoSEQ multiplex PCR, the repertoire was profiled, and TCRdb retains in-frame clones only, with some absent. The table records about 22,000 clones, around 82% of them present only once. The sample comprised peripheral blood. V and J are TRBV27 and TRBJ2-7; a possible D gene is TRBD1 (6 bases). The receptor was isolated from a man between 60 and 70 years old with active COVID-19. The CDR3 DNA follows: TGTGCCAGCAGTTCTACAGGGCTACCCTACGAGCAGTACTTC. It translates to CASSSTGLPYEQYF.